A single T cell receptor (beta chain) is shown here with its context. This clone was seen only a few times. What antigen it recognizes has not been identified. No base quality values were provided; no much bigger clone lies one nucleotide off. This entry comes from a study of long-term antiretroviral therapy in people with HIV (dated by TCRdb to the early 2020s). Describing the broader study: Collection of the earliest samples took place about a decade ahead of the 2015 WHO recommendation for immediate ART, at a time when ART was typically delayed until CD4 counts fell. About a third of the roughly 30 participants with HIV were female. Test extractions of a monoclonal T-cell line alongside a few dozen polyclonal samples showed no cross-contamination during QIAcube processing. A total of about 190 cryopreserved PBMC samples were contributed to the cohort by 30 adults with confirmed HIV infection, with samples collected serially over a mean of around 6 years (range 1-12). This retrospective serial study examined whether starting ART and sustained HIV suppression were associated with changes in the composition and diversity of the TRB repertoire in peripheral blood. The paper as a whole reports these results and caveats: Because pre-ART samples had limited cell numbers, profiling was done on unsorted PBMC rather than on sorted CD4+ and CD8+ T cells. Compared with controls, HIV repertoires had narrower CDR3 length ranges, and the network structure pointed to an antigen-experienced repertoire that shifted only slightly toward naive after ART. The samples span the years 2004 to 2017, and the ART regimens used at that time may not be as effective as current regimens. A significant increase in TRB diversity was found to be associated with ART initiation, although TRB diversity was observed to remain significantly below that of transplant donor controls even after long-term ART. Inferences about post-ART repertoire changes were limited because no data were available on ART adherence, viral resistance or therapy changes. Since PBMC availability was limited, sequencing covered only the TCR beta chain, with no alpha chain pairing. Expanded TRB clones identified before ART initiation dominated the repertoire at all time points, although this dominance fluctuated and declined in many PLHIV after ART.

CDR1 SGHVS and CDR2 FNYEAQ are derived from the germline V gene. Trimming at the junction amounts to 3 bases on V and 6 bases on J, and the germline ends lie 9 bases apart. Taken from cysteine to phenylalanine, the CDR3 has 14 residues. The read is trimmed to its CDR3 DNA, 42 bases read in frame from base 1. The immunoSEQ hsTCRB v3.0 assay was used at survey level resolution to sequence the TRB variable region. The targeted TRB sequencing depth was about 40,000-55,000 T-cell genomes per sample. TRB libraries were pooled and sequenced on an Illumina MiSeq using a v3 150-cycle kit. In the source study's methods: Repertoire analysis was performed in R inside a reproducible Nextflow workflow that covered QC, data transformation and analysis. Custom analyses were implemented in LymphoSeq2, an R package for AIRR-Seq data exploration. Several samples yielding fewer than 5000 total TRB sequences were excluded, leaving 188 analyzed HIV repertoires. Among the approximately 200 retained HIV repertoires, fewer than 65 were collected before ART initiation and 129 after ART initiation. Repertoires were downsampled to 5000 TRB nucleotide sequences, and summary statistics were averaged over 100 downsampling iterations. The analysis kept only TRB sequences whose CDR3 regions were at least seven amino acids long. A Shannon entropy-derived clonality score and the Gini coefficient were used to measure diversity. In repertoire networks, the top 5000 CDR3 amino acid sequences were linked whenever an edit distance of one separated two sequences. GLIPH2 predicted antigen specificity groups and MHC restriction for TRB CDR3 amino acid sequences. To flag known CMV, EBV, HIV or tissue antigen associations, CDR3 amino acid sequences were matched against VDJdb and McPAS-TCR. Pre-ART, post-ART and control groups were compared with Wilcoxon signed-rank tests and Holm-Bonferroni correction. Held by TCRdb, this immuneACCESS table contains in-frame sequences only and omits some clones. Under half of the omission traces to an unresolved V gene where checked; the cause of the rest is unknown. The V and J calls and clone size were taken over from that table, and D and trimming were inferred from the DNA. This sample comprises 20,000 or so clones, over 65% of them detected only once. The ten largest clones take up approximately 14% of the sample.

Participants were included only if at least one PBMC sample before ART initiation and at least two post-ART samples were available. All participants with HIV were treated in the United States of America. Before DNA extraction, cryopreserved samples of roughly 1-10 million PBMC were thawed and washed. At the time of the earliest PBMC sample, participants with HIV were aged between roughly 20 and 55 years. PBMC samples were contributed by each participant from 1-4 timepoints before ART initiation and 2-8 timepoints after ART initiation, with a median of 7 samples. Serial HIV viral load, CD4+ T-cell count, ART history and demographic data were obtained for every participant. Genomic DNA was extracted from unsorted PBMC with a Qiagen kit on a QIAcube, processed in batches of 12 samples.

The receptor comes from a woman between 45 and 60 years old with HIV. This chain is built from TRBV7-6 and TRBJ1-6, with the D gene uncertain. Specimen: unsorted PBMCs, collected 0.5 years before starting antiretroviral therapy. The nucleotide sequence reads TGTGCCAGCAGCTTTGGGCAGGCTAATTCACCCCTCCACTTT. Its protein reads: CASSFGQANSPLHF.